This entry describes one T cell receptor (beta chain). Its specificity is not known. The sample comes from a study of cytomegalovirus exposure and HLA in healthy donors. Overall study: Researchers previously reported finding roughly 120 million unique TCR beta sequences from roughly 170 million T cells. Some 85 million unique TCRs, all from HLA-typed donors, were included in an early release of the data. Findings of the study overall: Later on, a genetic analysis was performed. It linked a missense variant in DCLRE1C with V- and J-gene trimming of TCR beta.

PCR employed 60 Vbeta and 13 Jbeta primers. Under the authors' procedure: Later analysis identified tens of millions of unique TCR beta chains, about 10 million shared. The protocol was immunoSEQ multiplex PCR, while the TCRdb copy is restricted to in-frame clones and leaves out a portion. D and trimming come from the DNA, and the V and J calls and clone size come from that table. The data hold 30,000 to 40,000 clones, with more than 65% observed a single time. This TCR was sampled from a woman between 18 and 29 years old in good health and CMV-seronegative. The source material was PBMCs.

CDR3 DNA sequence: TGTGCCAGCAGCCCTCTAAGGGGATTTAACACAGATACGCAGTATTTT. This translates into CASSPLRGFNTDTQYF. The V and J genes are TRBV9 and TRBJ2-3, with a possible D match to TRBD1 (5 bases). Germline V CDR1 and CDR2: SGDLS, YYNGEE. The CDR3 has 16 residues. V was clipped by 4 bases and J by 2 bases, with 17 bases between them.